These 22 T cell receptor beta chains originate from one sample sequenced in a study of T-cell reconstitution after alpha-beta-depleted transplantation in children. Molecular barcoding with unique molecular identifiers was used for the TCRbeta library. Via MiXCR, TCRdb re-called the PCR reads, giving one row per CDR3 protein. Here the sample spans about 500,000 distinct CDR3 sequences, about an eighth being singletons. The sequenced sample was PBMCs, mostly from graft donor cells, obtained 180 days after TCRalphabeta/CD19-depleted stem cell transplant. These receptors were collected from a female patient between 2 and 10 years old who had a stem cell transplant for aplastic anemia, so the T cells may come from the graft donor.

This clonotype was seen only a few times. The CDR3 protein is CASRLAGTGANVLTF. As DNA, the CDR3 is TGTGCCAGCAGGCTCGCAGGGACTGGGGCCAACGTCCTGACTTTC. The V gene is TRBV7-2, the J gene TRBJ2-6; perhaps TRBD1 as D (5 bases). This CDR3 region has 15 residues. With 6 bases removed from V and 2 bases from J, the gap between germline ends came to 11 bases. CDR1 and CDR2 from the germline V gene are SGHTA and FQGNSA.

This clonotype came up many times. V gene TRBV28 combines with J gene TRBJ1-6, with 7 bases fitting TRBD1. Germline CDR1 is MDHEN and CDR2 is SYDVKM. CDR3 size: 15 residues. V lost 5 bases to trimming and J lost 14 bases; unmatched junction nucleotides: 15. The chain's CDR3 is CASSVPGTDIRSLHF. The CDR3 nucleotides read TGTGCCAGCAGTGTGCCCGGGACAGACATAAGATCCCTCCACTTT.

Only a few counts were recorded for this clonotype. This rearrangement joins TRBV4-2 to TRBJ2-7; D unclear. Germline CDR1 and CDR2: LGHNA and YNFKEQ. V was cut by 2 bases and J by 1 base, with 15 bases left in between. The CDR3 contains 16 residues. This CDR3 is CASSQPNFDGSYEQYF. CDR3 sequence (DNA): TGTGCCAGCAGCCAACCAAATTTTGACGGTTCCTACGAGCAGTACTTC.

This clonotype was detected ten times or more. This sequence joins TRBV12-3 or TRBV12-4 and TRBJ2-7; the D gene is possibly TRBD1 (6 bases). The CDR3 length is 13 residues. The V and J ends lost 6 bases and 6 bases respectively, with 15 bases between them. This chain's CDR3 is CASSDRSAPEQYF. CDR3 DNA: TGTGCCAGCAGCGACAGGTCAGCTCCCGAGCAGTACTTC.

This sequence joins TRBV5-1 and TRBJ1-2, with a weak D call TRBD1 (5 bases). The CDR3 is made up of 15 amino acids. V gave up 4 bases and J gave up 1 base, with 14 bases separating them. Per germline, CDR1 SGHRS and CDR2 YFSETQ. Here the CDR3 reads CASSPDRTLNYGYTF. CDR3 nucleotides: TGCGCCAGCAGCCCCGACAGAACCCTTAACTATGGCTACACCTTC.

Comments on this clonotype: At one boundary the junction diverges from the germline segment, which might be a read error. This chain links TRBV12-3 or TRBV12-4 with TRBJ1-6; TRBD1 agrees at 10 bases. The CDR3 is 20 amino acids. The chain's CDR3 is CASSQTNRDRGFNYKSPLHF. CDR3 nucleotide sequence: TGTGCCAGCAGTCAAACTAACCGGGACAGGGGTTTTAATTATAAATCACCCCTCCACTTT.

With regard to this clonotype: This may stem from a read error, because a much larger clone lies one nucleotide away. Here the CDR3 DNA reads TGTGCCAGCAGCCGCGGACTAGCGAGGGATACGCACTATTTT. It codes for CASSRGLARDTHYF. V gene TRBV7-2 combines with J gene TRBJ2-3, with 9 bases fitting TRBD2. CDR1 is SGHTA, CDR2 FQGNSA, per germline. CDR3 length equals 14 residues.

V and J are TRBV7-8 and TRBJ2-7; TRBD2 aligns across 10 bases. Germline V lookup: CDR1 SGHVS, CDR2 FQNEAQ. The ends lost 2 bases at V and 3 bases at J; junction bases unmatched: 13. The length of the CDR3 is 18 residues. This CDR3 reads CASSLRGGLALTNYEQYV. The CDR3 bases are TGTGCCAGCAGCTTAAGGGGGGGACTAGCGCTGACAAACTACGAGCAGTACGTC.

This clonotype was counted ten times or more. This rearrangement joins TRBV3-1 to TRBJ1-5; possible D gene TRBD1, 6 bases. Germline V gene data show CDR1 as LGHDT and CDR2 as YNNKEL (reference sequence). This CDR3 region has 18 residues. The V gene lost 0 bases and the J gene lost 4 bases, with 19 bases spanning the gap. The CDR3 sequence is CASSQDGGSRRGNQPQHF. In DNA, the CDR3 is TGTGCCAGCAGCCAAGATGGGGGCAGTCGAAGGGGGAATCAGCCCCAGCATTTT.

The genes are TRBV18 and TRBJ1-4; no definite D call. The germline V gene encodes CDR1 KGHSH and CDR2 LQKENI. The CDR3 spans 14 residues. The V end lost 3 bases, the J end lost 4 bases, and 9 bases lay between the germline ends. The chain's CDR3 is CASSPQERNEKLFF. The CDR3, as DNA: TGTGCCAGCTCACCCCAAGAACGTAATGAAAAACTGTTTTTT.

The CDR3 DNA is TGCAGCGCTATCATAGCGGATAATAACTACAATGAGCAGTTCTTC. It yields the protein CSAIIADNNYNEQFF. J is TRBJ2-1 and V is TRBV29-1; TRBD2 might be the D (6 bases). Germline assignment: CDR1 SQVTM and CDR2 ANQGSEA. Deletions cut 7 bases from V and 3 bases from J, with 19 bases between. The CDR3 is made up of 15 amino acids.

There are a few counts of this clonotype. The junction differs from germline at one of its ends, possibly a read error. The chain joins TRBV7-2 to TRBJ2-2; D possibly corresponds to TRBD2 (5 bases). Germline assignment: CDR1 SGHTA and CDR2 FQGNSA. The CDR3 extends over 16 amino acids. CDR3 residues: CASSRLGIAKTGELFF. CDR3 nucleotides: TGTGCCAGCAGCCGACTGGGGATAGCGAAGACCGGGGAGCTGTTTTTT.

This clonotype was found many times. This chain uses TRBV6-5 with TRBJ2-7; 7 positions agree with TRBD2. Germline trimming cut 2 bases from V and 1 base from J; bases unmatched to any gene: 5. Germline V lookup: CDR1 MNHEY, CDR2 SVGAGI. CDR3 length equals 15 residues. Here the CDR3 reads CASSYSGTGSYEQYF. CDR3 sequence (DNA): TGTGCCAGCAGTTACAGCGGGACGGGGTCCTACGAGCAGTACTTC.

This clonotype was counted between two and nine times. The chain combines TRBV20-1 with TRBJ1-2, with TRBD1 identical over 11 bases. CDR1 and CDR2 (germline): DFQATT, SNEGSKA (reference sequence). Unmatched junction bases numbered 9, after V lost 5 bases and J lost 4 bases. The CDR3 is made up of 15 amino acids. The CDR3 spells CSAASGTGGIYGYTF. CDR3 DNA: TGCAGTGCTGCATCCGGGACAGGGGGTATCTATGGCTACACCTTC.

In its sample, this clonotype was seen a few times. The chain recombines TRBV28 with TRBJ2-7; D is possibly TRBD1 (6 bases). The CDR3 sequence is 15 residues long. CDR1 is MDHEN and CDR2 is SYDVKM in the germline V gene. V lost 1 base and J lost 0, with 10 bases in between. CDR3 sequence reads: CASSLSVGASYEQYF. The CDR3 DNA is TGTGCCAGCAGTTTATCAGTGGGGGCCTCCTACGAGCAGTACTTC.

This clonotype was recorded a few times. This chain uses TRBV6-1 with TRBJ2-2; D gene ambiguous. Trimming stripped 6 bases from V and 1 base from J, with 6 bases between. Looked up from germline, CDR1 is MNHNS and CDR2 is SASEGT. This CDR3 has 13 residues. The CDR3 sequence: CASRWGNTGELFF. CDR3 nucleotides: TGTGCCAGCAGATGGGGGAACACCGGGGAGCTGTTTTTT.

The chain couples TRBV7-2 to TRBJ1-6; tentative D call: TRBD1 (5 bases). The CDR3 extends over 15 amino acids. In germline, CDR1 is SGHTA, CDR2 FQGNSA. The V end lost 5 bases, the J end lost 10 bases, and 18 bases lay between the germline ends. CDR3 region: CASSPQGARGSPLHF. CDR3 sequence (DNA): TGTGCCAGCAGCCCTCAGGGTGCGAGGGGATCACCCCTCCACTTT.

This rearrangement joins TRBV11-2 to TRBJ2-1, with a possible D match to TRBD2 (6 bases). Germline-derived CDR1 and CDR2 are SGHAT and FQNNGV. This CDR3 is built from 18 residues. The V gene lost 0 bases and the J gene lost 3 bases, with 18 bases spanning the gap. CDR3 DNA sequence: TGTGCCAGCAGCTTAGACCCCTTCGGGCTAGCGATCTACAATGAGCAGTTCTTC. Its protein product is CASSLDPFGLAIYNEQFF. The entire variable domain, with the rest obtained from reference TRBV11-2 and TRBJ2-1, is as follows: EAGVAQSPRYKIIEKRQSVAFWCNPISGHATLYWYQQILGQGPKLLIQFQNNGVVDDSQLPKDRFSAERLKGVDSTLKIQPAKLEDSAVYLCASSLDPFGLAIYNEQFFGPGTRLTVL.

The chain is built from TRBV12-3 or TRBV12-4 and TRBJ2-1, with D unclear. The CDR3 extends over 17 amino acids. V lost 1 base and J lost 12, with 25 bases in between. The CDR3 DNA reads TGTGCCAGCAGTTTAGGAACCGGGTACAGCGCCAATTCTGGGCAGTTCTTC. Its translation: CASSLGTGYSANSGQFF.

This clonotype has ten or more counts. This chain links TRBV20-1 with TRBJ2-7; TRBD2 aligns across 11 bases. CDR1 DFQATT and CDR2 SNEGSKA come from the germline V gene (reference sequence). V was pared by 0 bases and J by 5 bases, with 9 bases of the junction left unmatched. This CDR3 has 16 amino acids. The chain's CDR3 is CSARDRASGRIHEQYF. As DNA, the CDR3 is TGCAGTGCTAGAGATCGGGCTAGCGGGAGGATCCACGAGCAGTACTTC.

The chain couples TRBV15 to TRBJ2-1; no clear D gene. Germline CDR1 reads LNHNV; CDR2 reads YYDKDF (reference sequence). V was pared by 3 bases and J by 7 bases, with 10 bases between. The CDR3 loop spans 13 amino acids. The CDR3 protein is CATSRGLGNEQFF. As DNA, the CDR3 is TGTGCCACCAGCAGGGGCCTGGGGAATGAGCAGTTCTTC.

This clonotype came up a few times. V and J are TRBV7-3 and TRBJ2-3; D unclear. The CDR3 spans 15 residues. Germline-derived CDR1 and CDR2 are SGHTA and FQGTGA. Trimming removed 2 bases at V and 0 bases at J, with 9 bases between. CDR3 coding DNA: TGTGCCAGCAGCTTAGGTTTGACTAGCACAGATACGCAGTATTTT. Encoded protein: CASSLGLTSTDTQYF.